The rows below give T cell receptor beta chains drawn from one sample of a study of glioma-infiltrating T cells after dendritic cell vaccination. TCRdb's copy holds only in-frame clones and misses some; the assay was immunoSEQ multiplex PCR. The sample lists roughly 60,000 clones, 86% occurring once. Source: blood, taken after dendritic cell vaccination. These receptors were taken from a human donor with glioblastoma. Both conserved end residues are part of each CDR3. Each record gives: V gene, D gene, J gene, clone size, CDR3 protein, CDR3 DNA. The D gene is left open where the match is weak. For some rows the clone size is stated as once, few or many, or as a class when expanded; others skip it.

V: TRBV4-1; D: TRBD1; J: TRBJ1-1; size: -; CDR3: CASSPPDRLSTEAFF; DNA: TGCGCCAGCAGCCCACCGGACAGGTTGAGCACTGAAGCTTTCTTT
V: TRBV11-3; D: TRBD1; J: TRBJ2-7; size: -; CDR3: CASSLEQGAEQYF; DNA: TGTGCCAGCAGCTTAGAGCAGGGGGCCGAGCAGTACTTC
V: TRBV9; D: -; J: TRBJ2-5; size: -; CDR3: CASSVATAGAQETQYF; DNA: TGTGCCAGCAGCGTAGCTACGGCGGGGGCCCAAGAGACCCAGTACTTC
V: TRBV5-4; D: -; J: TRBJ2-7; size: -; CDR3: CASSLGDSAYEQYF; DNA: TGTGCCAGCAGCTTGGGGGACTCGGCCTACGAGCAGTACTTC
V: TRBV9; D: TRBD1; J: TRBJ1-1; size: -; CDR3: CASSPQGAPTEAFF; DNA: TGTGCCAGCAGCCCGCAGGGGGCGCCCACTGAAGCTTTCTTT
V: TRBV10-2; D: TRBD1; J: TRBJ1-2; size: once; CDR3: CASSDLGTGVGANYGYTF; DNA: TGCGCCAGCAGCGACCTCGGGACAGGGGTCGGAGCTAACTATGGCTACACCTTC
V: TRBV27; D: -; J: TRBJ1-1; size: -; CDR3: CASTSTRSGWNTEAFF; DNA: TGTGCCAGCACTTCAACGCGATCAGGTTGGAACACTGAAGCTTTCTTT
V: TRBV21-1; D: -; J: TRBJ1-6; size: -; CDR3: CASSKGRRDRKDSPLHF; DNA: TGTGCCAGCAGCAAAGGGAGAAGGGACAGGAAGGATTCACCCCTCCACTTT
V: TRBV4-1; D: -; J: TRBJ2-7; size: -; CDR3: CASSQEGLPDPYEQYF; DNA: TGCGCCAGCAGCCAAGAGGGACTCCCCGACCCCTACGAGCAGTACTTC
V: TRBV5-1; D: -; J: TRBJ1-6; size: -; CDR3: CASSWGGTANSPLHF; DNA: TGCGCCAGCAGCTGGGGGGGGACGGCCAATTCACCCCTCCACTTT
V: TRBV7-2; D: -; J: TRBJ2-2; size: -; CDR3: CASSLVTGYTGELFF; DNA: TGTGCCAGCAGCTTAGTCACAGGGTACACCGGGGAGCTGTTTTTT
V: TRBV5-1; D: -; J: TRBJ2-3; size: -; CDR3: CASREGTATDTQYF; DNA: TGCGCCAGCAGGGAGGGGACCGCCACAGATACGCAGTATTTT
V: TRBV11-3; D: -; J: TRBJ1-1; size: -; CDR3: CASSLASGRGTTEAFF; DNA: TGTGCCAGCAGCTTAGCGTCCGGGAGGGGAACAACTGAAGCTTTCTTT
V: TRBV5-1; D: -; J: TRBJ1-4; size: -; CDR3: CASSLEGTRGEKLFF; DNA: TGCGCCAGCAGCTTGGAGGGAACCCGGGGTGAAAAACTGTTTTTT
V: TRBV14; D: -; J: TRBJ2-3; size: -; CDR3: CASSQKGPRRRTDTQYF; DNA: TGTGCCAGCAGCCAAAAGGGGCCCCGTCGACGGACAGATACGCAGTATTTT
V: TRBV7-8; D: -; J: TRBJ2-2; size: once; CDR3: CASIGVVGGGNTGELFF; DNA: TGTGCCAGCATAGGGGTAGTGGGCGGGGGCAACACCGGGGAGCTGTTTTTT
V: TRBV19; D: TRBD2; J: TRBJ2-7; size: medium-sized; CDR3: CASSMTSGSLNEQYF; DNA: TGTGCCAGTAGTATGACTAGCGGGAGTCTGAACGAGCAGTACTTC
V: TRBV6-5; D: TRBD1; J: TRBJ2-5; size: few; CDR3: CASSDRGKETQYF; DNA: TGTGCCAGCAGTGACAGGGGGAAAGAGACCCAGTACTTC
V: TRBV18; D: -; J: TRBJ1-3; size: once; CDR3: CASSPSLSGNTIYF; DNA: TGTGCCAGCTCACCGAGCCTCTCTGGAAACACCATATATTTT
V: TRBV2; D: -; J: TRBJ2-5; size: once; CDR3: CASSAVRGSQETQYF; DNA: TGTGCCAGCAGTGCAGTACGAGGGTCCCAAGAGACCCAGTACTTC
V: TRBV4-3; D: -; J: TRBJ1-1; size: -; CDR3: CASSLRARMNTEAFF; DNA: TGCGCCAGCAGCCTCCGAGCGAGAATGAACACTGAAGCTTTCTTT
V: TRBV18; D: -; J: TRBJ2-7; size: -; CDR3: CASSPPGPGWDEQYF; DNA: TGTGCCAGCTCACCACCCGGGCCAGGGTGGGACGAGCAGTACTTC
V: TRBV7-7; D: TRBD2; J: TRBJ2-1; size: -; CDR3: CASSSGGDEQFF; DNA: TGTGCTAGCAGCTCGGGGGGGGATGAGCAGTTCTTC
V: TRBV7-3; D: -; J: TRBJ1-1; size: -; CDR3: CASSSLLNTEAFF; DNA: TGTGCCAGCAGCTCCCTATTAAACACTGAAGCTTTCTTT
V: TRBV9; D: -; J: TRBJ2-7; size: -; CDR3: CASSSAGRSYEQYF; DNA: TGTGCCAGCAGCAGTGCAGGCCGCTCCTACGAGCAGTACTTC
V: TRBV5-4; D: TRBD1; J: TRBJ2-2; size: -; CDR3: CASRHGTVNTGELFF; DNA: TGTGCCAGCAGACACGGGACAGTCAACACCGGGGAGCTGTTTTTT
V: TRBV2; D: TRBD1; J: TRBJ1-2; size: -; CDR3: CASRDPVNRGGGYTF; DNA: TGTGCCAGCAGGGATCCCGTTAACAGGGGCGGGGGCTACACCTTC
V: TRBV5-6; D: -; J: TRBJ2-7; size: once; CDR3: CASSLATGSYEQYF; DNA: TGTGCCAGCAGCTTGGCCACAGGGTCGTACGAGCAGTACTTC
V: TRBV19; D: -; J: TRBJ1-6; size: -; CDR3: CASSIPNSPLHF; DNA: TGTGCCAGTAGTATCCCGAATTCACCCCTCCACTTT
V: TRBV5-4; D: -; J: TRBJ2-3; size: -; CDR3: CASSVSTDTQYF; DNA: TGTGCCAGCAGCGTGTCGACAGATACGCAGTATTTT
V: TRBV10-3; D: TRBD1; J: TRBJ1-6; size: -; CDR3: CAISATQGGMGSYNSPLHF; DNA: TGTGCCATCAGTGCGACCCAGGGGGGCATGGGATCCTATAATTCACCCCTCCACTTT
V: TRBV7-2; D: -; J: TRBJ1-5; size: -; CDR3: CASSGPGHSNQPQHF; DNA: TGTGCCAGCAGCGGTCCGGGTCATAGCAATCAGCCCCAGCATTTT
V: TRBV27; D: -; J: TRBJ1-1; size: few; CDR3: CASSSGWGGRKNTEAFF; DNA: TGTGCCAGCAGTTCCGGATGGGGGGGCAGAAAAAACACTGAAGCTTTCTTT
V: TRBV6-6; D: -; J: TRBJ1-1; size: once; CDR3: CASSYYGSREAFF; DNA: TGTGCCAGCAGTTACTACGGGTCTCGTGAAGCTTTCTTT
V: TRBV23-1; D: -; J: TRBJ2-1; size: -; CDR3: CASSREVHNEQFF; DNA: TGCGCCAGCAGCCGGGAAGTTCACAATGAGCAGTTCTTC
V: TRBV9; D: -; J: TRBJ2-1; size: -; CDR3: CASSVATKGDEQFF; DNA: TGTGCCAGCAGCGTAGCTACGAAAGGGGATGAGCAGTTCTTC
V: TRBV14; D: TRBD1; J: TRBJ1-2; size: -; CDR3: CASEGLPGQGDGYTF; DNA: TGTGCCAGCGAGGGTCTTCCGGGACAGGGAGATGGCTACACCTTC
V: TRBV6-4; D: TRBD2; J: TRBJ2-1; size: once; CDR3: CASRGSGGSEQFF; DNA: TGTGCCAGCAGAGGGAGCGGGGGGTCTGAGCAGTTCTTC
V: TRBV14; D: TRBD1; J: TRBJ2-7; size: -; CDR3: CASSRRGGGYEQYF; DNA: TGTGCCAGCAGCCGGAGAGGGGGCGGCTACGAGCAGTACTTC
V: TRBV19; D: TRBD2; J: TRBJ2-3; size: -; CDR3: CASRAGWKREGSGDTQYF; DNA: TGTGCCAGTAGGGCGGGGTGGAAGCGGGAGGGCTCGGGAGATACGCAGTATTTT
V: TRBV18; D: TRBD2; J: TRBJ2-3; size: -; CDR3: CASSPRSSGSIDTQYF; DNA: TGTGCCAGCTCACCCCGCTCTAGCGGGAGCATAGATACGCAGTATTTT
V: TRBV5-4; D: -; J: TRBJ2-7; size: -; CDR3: CASSLGQVTYEQYF; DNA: TGTGCCAGCAGCTTGGGGCAGGTGACCTACGAGCAGTACTTC